The T cell receptor (beta chain) described here comes from a study of T-cell memory formation after mild COVID-19. TCRdb ran MiXCR on the 5' RACE reads and lists one entry per CDR3 protein. This sample has 350,000 or so distinct CDR3 sequences, with 20% to 25% found just once. Germline V lookup: CDR1 SGHRS, CDR2 YFSETQ. The ends were cut back, 4 bases at V and 0 bases at J, with 14 bases in the middle. CDR3 length equals 16 residues. The TCR was taken from a man between 18 and 35 years old who had mild COVID-19 (a few samples of this study predate the infection). Cell type and time point are not known. The chain links TRBV5-1 to TRBJ2-1; the D gene could be TRBD1 or TRBD2 (5 bases each). Sequenced input: PBMCs or a T cell subset sorted from them (not recorded which). This chain's CDR3 is CASSERTDSSYNEQFF. CDR3 DNA sequence: TGCGCCAGCAGCGAGAGGACTGACAGCTCCTACAATGAGCAGTTCTTC.